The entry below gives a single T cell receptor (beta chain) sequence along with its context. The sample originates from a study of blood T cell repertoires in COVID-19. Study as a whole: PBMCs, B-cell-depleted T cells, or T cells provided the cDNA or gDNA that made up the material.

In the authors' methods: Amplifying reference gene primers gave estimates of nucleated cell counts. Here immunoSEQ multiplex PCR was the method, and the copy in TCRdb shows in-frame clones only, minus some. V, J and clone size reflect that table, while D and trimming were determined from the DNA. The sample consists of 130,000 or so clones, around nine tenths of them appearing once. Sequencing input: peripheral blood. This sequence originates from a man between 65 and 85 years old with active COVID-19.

The CDR3 here is CASRPDRTREAFF. As DNA, the CDR3 is TGTGCCAGCAGACCCGACAGGACCCGAGAAGCTTTCTTT. J is TRBJ1-1 and V is TRBV12-3 or TRBV12-4, with D possibly matching TRBD1 (6 bases). The V end lost 6 bases, the J end lost 8 bases, and 16 bases lay between the germline ends. This CDR3 has 13 amino acids.